A single sample gave rise to the 19 T cell receptor beta chains below, sequenced in a study of cytomegalovirus exposure and HLA in healthy donors. Repertoires were generated with immunoSEQ multiplex PCR, while TCRdb's copy carries only in-frame clones and drops some. The table lists a few hundred thousand clones, about nine tenths of them singletons. The specimen was PBMCs. These receptors were collected from a woman under 30 in good health and CMV-seronegative.

The chain employs TRBV9 and TRBJ2-1, with D tentatively TRBD1 (6 bases). The V end was cut by 7 bases, the J end by 10 bases, with 15 bases between. CDR1 is SGDLS and CDR2 is YYNGEE in the germline V gene. The CDR3 covers 12 residues. The DNA for the CDR3 is TGTGCCAGCGCCGATGGGGGCCCCGAGCAGTTCTTC. Encoded protein: CASADGGPEQFF.

The V and J genes are TRBV4-1 and TRBJ2-7; a possible D gene is TRBD2 (5 bases). V lost 1 base, J lost 2 bases, and 15 bases lay in between. Germline CDR1 reads MGHRA; CDR2 reads YSYEKL. The CDR3 totals 16 residues. The CDR3 spells CASSQAIRTTTYEQYF. CDR3 DNA sequence: TGCGCCAGCAGCCAAGCAATACGGACGACTACCTACGAGCAGTACTTC.

V gene TRBV7-9 combines with J gene TRBJ1-1; maybe TRBD1 (5 bases). Looked up from germline, CDR1 is SEHNR and CDR2 is FQNEAQ (reference sequence). The CDR3 has 12 amino acids. V lost 5 bases to trimming and J lost 5 bases, with 9 bases between them. The CDR3: CASSPRETEAFF. CDR3 sequence (DNA): TGTGCCAGCAGCCCCAGGGAAACTGAAGCTTTCTTT.

J is TRBJ2-5 and V is TRBV9; D is undetermined. The CDR3 spans 14 residues. CDR1 and CDR2 (germline): SGDLS, YYNGEE. V dropped 4 bases and J dropped 2 bases, with 12 bases sitting between them. This CDR3 is CASSPFHSQETQYF. DNA of the CDR3: TGTGCCAGCAGCCCCTTCCACTCTCAAGAGACCCAGTACTTC. The whole variable domain, filled in from reference TRBV9 and TRBJ2-5, reads DSGVTQTPKHLITATGQRVTLRCSPRSGDLSVYWYQQSLDQGLQFLIQYYNGEERAKGNILERFSAQQFPDLHSELNLSSLELGDSALYFCASSPFHSQETQYFGPGTRLLVL.

V usage is TRBV5-1 and J usage is TRBJ2-1; 7 positions agree with TRBD2. V was pared by 0 bases and J by 5 bases, with 5 bases of the junction left unmatched. The germline V gene encodes CDR1 SGHRS and CDR2 YFSETQ. This CDR3 has 15 amino acids. CDR3 DNA: TGCGCCAGCAGCTTGGTAGTAGCGGGTAACAATGAGCAGTTCTTC. Amino acids: CASSLVVAGNNEQFF.

The rearrangement uses TRBV4-1 and TRBJ2-7; a possible D gene is TRBD2 (6 bases). The V end lost 4 bases, the J end lost 3 bases, and 16 bases lay between the germline ends. CDR3 length: 15 residues. Germline loops: CDR1 MGHRA, CDR2 YSYEKL. The CDR3 sequence: CASSLGGDWLYEQYF. In DNA form, the CDR3 reads TGCGCCAGCAGCCTTGGCGGGGACTGGCTCTACGAGCAGTACTTC.

The rearrangement links TRBV18 to TRBJ2-2, with 7 bases that match TRBD1. This CDR3 has 17 residues. Germline V gene lookup returns CDR1 KGHSH and CDR2 LQKENI. V lost 3 bases and J lost 2; bases outside the gene matches: 9. This CDR3 is CASSPDPGTVNTGELFF. CDR3 nucleotide sequence: TGTGCCAGCTCACCTGATCCCGGGACAGTTAACACCGGGGAGCTGTTTTTT. The complete variable domain, with remaining parts taken from reference TRBV18 and TRBJ2-2, reads NAGVMQNPRHLVRRRGQEARLRCSPMKGHSHVYWYRQLPEEGLKFMVYLQKENIIDESGMPKERFSAEFPKEGPSILRIQQVVRGDSAAYFCASSPDPGTVNTGELFFGEGSRLTVL.

The rearrangement joins TRBV9 to TRBJ2-3; the D is unclear. The germline gives CDR1 SGDLS, CDR2 YYNGEE. The CDR3 runs 15 residues. The V gene lost 6 bases and the J gene lost 2 bases, with 16 bases spanning the gap. This chain's CDR3 is CASTPFVGFTDTQYF. As DNA, the CDR3 is TGTGCCAGCACCCCCTTTGTGGGCTTCACAGATACGCAGTATTTT.

This rearrangement joins TRBV5-4 to TRBJ1-1; 9 bases match TRBD1. Germline V CDR1 and CDR2: SGHNT, YYREEE (reference sequence). There are 16 residues in the CDR3. Trimming at V came to 2 bases and at J to 6 bases, leaving 11 bases not matched to a gene. In DNA, the CDR3 is TGTGCCAGCAGCTTAACAGGGGGCTCCGTCGGCGCTGAAGCTTTCTTT. It codes for CASSLTGGSVGAEAFF.

The V call is TRBV28, the J call TRBJ1-1; D is unclear. The CDR3 has 12 residues. Germline CDR1 and CDR2: MDHEN and SYDVKM. V was cut by 3 bases and J by 10 bases, with 12 bases left in between. The CDR3 sequence: CASSFTEPSAFF. The CDR3 DNA reads TGTGCCAGCAGTTTCACTGAACCGTCAGCTTTCTTT.

The CDR3, as DNA: TGTGCCAGCAGCCAGGGGTTGGCTAATGAAAAACTGTTTTTT. Residues: CASSQGLANEKLFF. The chain has TRBV11-2 and TRBJ1-4, with D maybe TRBD1 (6 bases). The CDR3 is 14 residues long. V was trimmed by 5 bases and J by 3 bases, leaving 10 bases between them. Germline V lookup: CDR1 SGHAT, CDR2 FQNNGV.

The chain is built from TRBV14 and TRBJ2-1; D is perhaps TRBD2 (6 bases). Germline values: CDR1 SGHDN, CDR2 FVKESK. The CDR3 loop spans 15 amino acids. Trimming removed 4 bases from V and 2 bases from J, with 12 bases in between. CDR3 DNA sequence: TGTGCCAGCAGCCTGGGACTGACCCCCTACAATGAGCAGTTCTTC. Translating it yields CASSLGLTPYNEQFF.

This clone was observed a few times. The chain recombines TRBV5-1 with TRBJ2-3, with D perhaps TRBD2 (5 bases). Per the germline V gene, CDR1 is SGHRS and CDR2 is YFSETQ. Trimming stripped 4 bases from V and 2 bases from J, with 11 bases between. The CDR3 covers 14 residues. CDR3 loop: CASSPGMYTDTQYF. The CDR3 DNA reads TGCGCCAGCAGCCCGGGGATGTACACAGATACGCAGTATTTT.

The chain is built from TRBV2 and TRBJ2-5; D possibly corresponds to TRBD2 (5 bases). The CDR3 is made up of 16 amino acids. V was shortened by 2 bases and J by 5 bases, with 18 bases between the two germline ends. Germline V gives CDR1 SNHLY, CDR2 FYNNEI. The CDR3 nucleotides read TGTGCCAGCAGTGAACCCCTAGCTCTATCTGAGGAGACCCAGTACTTC. It yields the protein CASSEPLALSEETQYF.

J is TRBJ2-3 and V is TRBV4-1; D might be TRBD1 (5 bases). This CDR3 contains 18 residues. V was shortened by 2 bases and J by 0 bases, with 18 bases between the two germline ends. In germline, CDR1 is MGHRA, CDR2 YSYEKL. In nucleotides, the CDR3 is TGCGCCAGCAGCCAACCCACTCGGACAACAGCTAGCACAGATACGCAGTATTTT. This sequence encodes CASSQPTRTTASTDTQYF.

The genes are TRBV2 and TRBJ2-1; the match to TRBD2 covers 12 bases. Germline CDR1 is SNHLY and CDR2 is FYNNEI. V lost 9 bases, J lost 4 bases, and 7 bases stayed unmatched. The CDR3 runs 15 residues. CDR3 amino acids: CASSPGLAGYNEQFF. The CDR3 DNA reads TGTGCCAGTTCCCCTGGACTAGCGGGGTACAATGAGCAGTTCTTC.

V usage is TRBV15 and J usage is TRBJ2-3, with a possible D match to TRBD2 (6 bases). V gave up 0 bases and J gave up 4 bases, with 14 bases separating them. This CDR3 has 16 residues. Germline V gene sequence: CDR1 LNHNV, CDR2 YYDKDF (reference sequence). CDR3 region: CATSRDPPGGSDTQYF. CDR3 DNA sequence: TGTGCCACCAGCAGAGATCCCCCCGGGGGTTCAGATACGCAGTATTTT. Drawing the rest from reference TRBV15 and TRBJ2-3, the complete variable domain is DAMVIQNPRYQVTQFGKPVTLSCSQTLNHNVMYWYQQKSSQAPKLLFHYYDKDFNNEADTPDNFQSRRPNTSFCFLDIRSPGLGDTAMYLCATSRDPPGGSDTQYFGPGTRLTVL.

This chain links TRBV11-2 with TRBJ1-5; no clear D. CDR1 is SGHAT and CDR2 is FQNNGV in the germline V gene. V was pared by 5 bases and J by 9 bases, with 11 bases between. The CDR3 runs to 12 residues. The CDR3 DNA is TGTGCCAGCAGCCACGATGAGGGGCCCCAGCATTTT. This codes for CASSHDEGPQHF.

This clone was found once. This chain joins TRBV7-8 and TRBJ1-4, with 8 bases fitting TRBD1. CDR3 length equals 16 residues. Germline V gene sequence: CDR1 SGHVS, CDR2 FQNEAQ. V lost 5 bases and J lost 6; bases outside the gene matches: 11. CDR3 sequence reads: CASSQTRTGFYEKLFF. CDR3 bases: TGTGCCAGCAGCCAAACAAGGACAGGGTTTTATGAAAAACTGTTTTTT.